This TCR beta chain was sequenced during a study of blood T cells in healthy people across ages (dated by TCRdb to about 2015). Concerning the study at large: In model experiments, roughly one uniquely barcoded TCR beta cDNA molecule per two T cells was captured by template switching. The study measured age-related changes in TCR beta repertoire diversity using deep sequencing normalized with unique cDNA molecular identifiers. Four age groups were formed from the donors: young (average roughly 16 years), middle-aged (just under 40), aged (roughly 58) and long-lived (roughly 81). Donors of different ages were randomly distributed across sequencing lanes to avoid experimental bias. Two additional independent replicas of 1 million unique cDNA reads from the same blood draw were analyzed for two donors (one aged 18 to 29 and one aged 80 or older).

Donors were 39 systemically healthy Caucasian individuals from Russia aged roughly 6 to 90 years. Roughly 9.5 milliliters of peripheral blood were drawn from each donor into EDTA-treated Vacutainer tubes. Ficoll-Paque density-gradient centrifugation was used to isolate PBMCs, with at least 6.5 million per sample. Trizol reagent was used to extract total RNA from the PBMCs, yielding at least 6 micrograms per sample. The percentages of naive CD45RAhigh/CD27high T cells were determined by flow cytometry on a PBMC aliquot from every donor. V is cut by 9 bases and J by 6 bases, and the space between the germline ends is 4 bases. The CDR3 goes from the cysteine to the phenylalanine over 9 residues. Only CDR3 DNA remains: 27 bases, in frame from the first base. The germline V gene (reference sequence) specifies MNHNY as CDR1 and SVGAGI as CDR2. Here is what the overall study found, with its caveats: Since profiling was done on bulk unsorted PBMCs, naive and antigen-experienced compartments could not be conclusively compared. Donor CMV infection status was unknown, potentially confounding age-related changes in expanded clonotypes. As age increased, observed TCR beta diversity per million T cells dropped in a roughly linear way, and a significant reduction was already evident by age around 41. Estimates of total diversity based on one million sequenced T cells were considered lower bounds and underestimates. The percentage of naive T cells measured by flow cytometry correlated strongly with observed TCR beta diversity. Compared with the aged group, more naive CD4+ T cells, fewer expanded clones and increased TCR diversity were shown by the long-lived group, suggesting age selection.

Receptor amplification or capture employed 5' RACE. The data were produced on an Illumina HiSeq 2500. A second PCR of about 7 to 12 cycles was performed with a sample-barcoded 5' primer and a J-beta primer mix. A unique molecular identifier was introduced onto each TCR beta cDNA molecule by a template-switch 5' adaptor carrying 12 random nucleotides. Each sample yielded at least 3 million CDR3-containing paired-end reads. First-strand cDNA was synthesized from all RNA with the Mint cDNA synthesis kit, primed by a TRBC-specific oligonucleotide. Following uracil-DNA glycosylase treatment, a first 18-cycle PCR with universal primers M1SS and BC2_uni_R was performed on all cDNA. The authors processed their data as follows. For normalization, 1 million high-quality reads, each with a distinct molecular identifier, were randomly selected from each sample. Instead of being binned into consensus sequences, reads that shared molecular identifiers were thrown out. MiTCR, set to a Q25 quality threshold and the strictest error-elimination algorithm, was used for CDR3 identification, clonotype clustering and error correction. A nonparametric unseen species model with Euler transformation was used to estimate a lower bound on total TCR beta diversity. TCRdb's own reprocessing of the public reads used fastp at Q25 and MiXCR and kept productive beta chains. Duplicate CDR3 protein sequences are folded into a single record with the most common DNA and genes. In this record, the V and J calls reflect TCRdb's handling and not the investigators' own analysis. This sample comprises 1.5 million or so distinct CDR3 sequences, roughly 40% of them detected only once. Approximately 7.9% of the sample belongs to the ten largest clones.

With respect to this clonotype: No antigen is known for it. Within one base of it there is no much larger clone, and no base qualities were kept.

The clonotype comes from a woman aged 18-29 years in good health. The source material was blood. The chain is made from TRBV6-6 and TRBJ2-3; the D gene identity is not certain. The base sequence is TGTGCCAGTTCGGATACGCAGTATTTT. The resulting protein is CASSDTQYF.